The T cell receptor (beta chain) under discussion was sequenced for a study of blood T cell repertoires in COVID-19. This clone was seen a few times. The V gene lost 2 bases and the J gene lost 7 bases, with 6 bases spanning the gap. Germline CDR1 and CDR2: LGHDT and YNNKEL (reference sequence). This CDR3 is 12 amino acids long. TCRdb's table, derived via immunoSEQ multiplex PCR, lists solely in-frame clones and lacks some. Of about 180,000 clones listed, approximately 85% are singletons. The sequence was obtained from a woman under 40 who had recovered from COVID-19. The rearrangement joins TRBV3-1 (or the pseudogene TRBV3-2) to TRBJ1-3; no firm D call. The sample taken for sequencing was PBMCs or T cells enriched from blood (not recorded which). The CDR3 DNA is TGTGCCAGCAGCCAATTTCTTAACACCATATATTTT. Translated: CASSQFLNTIYF.